The present TCR beta chain was sequenced within a study of graft-versus-host responses after intestinal transplantation. The wider study: Every transplant recipient was induced with anti-thymocyte globulin, then maintained on tacrolimus and steroids for 2 to 3 years.

The V gene lost 5 bases and the J gene lost 9 bases, with 19 bases spanning the gap. The CDR3 is 14 residues long. Per the germline V gene, CDR1 is PRHDT and CDR2 is FYEKMQ (reference sequence). Investigators treated the graft tissue so that it released intraepithelial and lamina propria lymphocytes. The table came from immunoSEQ multiplex PCR; TCRdb's copy has only in-frame clones and leaves some out. The table has approximately 15,000 clones, around two thirds seen once. This chain connects TRBV13 to TRBJ2-5; D is unresolved. Sequenced material: ileum tissue, taken 14 days after transplant. The source is a human patient who received an intestinal transplant, so some T cells may come from the graft donor. CDR3 loop: CASSPARTARSQYF. DNA of the CDR3: TGTGCCAGCAGCCCCGCCCGGACGGCCAGATCCCAGTACTTC.